One and the same sample provided the 19 T cell receptor beta chains below, sequenced in a study of human T cells and chemical hapten exposure. TCRdb redid the calling of the RACE reads with MiXCR, one entry per CDR3 protein. The data show 55,000 to 85,000 distinct CDR3 sequences, 9.8% seen once. Time point of the sample: patch test 1, 2 weeks after DPC sensitization. Treatment denoted: therapeutic diphenylcyclopropenone sensitization with weekly scalp DPC. This specimen was whole blood, taken in connection with sensitization to the hapten diphenylcyclopropenone (DPC). These TCRs come from a woman aged 40-49 years with alopecia areata. Some clones in this sample may be carry-over from other donors' samples.

In its sample, this clonotype was seen many times. J is TRBJ1-2 and V is TRBV10-3; D unresolved. The ends were cut back, 5 bases at V and 1 base at J, with 17 bases in the middle. Germline CDR1 and CDR2: ENHRY and SYGVKD. The CDR3 loop spans 16 amino acids. The CDR3 DNA sequence: TGTGCCATCAGTTCGGCGGCGGTAGAACTTAACTATGGCTACACCTTC. Protein sequence: CAISSAAVELNYGYTF.

This clonotype was found many times. The chain joins TRBV5-1 to TRBJ1-5, with no clear D. The CDR3 has 16 amino acids. Deletions cut 0 bases from V and 1 base from J, with 11 bases between. Germline loops: CDR1 SGHRS, CDR2 YFSETQ. For the CDR3, the DNA is TGCGCCAGCAGCTTGGAGGGCATCGGGAGCAATCAGCCCCAGCATTTT. This codes for CASSLEGIGSNQPQHF.

This clonotype was recorded many times. V gene TRBV3-1 combines with J gene TRBJ1-5; D remains ambiguous. This CDR3 spans 13 amino acids. V dropped 4 bases and J dropped 7 bases, with 11 bases sitting between them. Germline loops: CDR1 LGHDT, CDR2 YNNKEL (reference sequence). The CDR3 loop reads CASSRLPGQPQHF. The CDR3 DNA is TGTGCCAGCAGCCGCTTACCGGGCCAGCCCCAGCATTTT.

This clonotype was counted ten times or more. CDR3 coding DNA: TGTGCCAGCAGCTTTAACAATGAGCAGTTCTTC. It is translated as CASSFNNEQFF. The chain links TRBV5-4 to TRBJ2-1; D call uncertain. The V gene lost 2 bases and the J gene lost 5 bases, with 2 bases spanning the gap. The CDR3 runs 11 residues. The germline V gene has CDR1 SGHNT and CDR2 YYREEE (reference sequence).

This clonotype was seen many times. The chain combines TRBV6-5 with TRBJ2-1; 9 bases line up with TRBD1. CDR1 is MNHEY, CDR2 SVGAGI, per germline. This CDR3 comprises 15 residues. The ends lost 5 bases at V and 3 bases at J; junction bases unmatched: 5. CDR3 in DNA: TGTGCCAGCAGTGACGGACAGGGGAACTACAATGAGCAGTTCTTC. It specifies CASSDGQGNYNEQFF.

About this clonotype: Since a much larger clone is just one base distant, this may be a read error. The rearrangement links TRBV20-1 to TRBJ2-1, with D uncertain. Germline values: CDR1 DFQATT, CDR2 SNEGSKA (reference sequence). The length of the CDR3 is 13 residues. CDR3 coding DNA: TGCAGTGCTCCCCCCCGGACCTACAATGTGCAGTTCTTC. Translation gives CSAPPRTYNVQFF.

This clonotype was counted many times. J is TRBJ2-2 and V is TRBV6-5; D may be TRBD1 or TRBD2 (7 bases each). This CDR3 has 16 amino acids. Trimming removed 6 bases at V and 0 bases at J, with 14 bases between. The germline V gene has CDR1 MNHEY and CDR2 SVGAGI. The chain's CDR3 is CASRREGATNTGELFF. CDR3 sequence (DNA): TGTGCCAGCAGAAGGGAGGGGGCGACGAACACCGGGGAGCTGTTTTTT.

This sequence joins TRBV12-3 or TRBV12-4 and TRBJ1-5; the match to TRBD1 covers 8 bases. CDR3 length: 16 residues. J was trimmed by 0 bases and V by 5 bases; bases with no gene match: 6. DNA for the CDR3: TGTGCCAGCAGTCCCACCGACAGGGGTAGCAATCAGCCCCAGCATTTT. Protein: CASSPTDRGSNQPQHF.

This clonotype was recorded a few times. V and J are TRBV30 and TRBJ1-4, with D tentatively TRBD1 (5 bases). The CDR3 sequence is 15 residues long. V gave up 5 bases and J gave up 5 bases, with 18 bases separating them. Germline lookup yields CDR1 GTSNPN and CDR2 SVGIG (reference sequence). The CDR3 region has the DNA TGTGCCTGGGCGGAAGATCCAGGGTGGAATGAAAAACTGTTTTTT. Encoded protein: CAWAEDPGWNEKLFF.

This clonotype showed up just a few times. The chain joins TRBV10-3 to TRBJ2-7; 8 bases fit TRBD2. This CDR3 spans 13 amino acids. V shed 8 bases, J shed 4 bases, and the junction held 7 bases outside the gene matches. Germline V gives CDR1 ENHRY, CDR2 SYGVKD. The CDR3 nucleotides read TGTGCCATCCGTCGCGGGGGGACATACGAGCAGTACTTC. As protein: CAIRRGGTYEQYF.

This clonotype was seen many times. The V and J genes are TRBV5-1 and TRBJ2-5; the D is unclear. Trimming shortened V by 4 bases and J by 1 base, and 2 bases separated the two germline ends. This CDR3 has 11 residues. Per the germline V gene, CDR1 is SGHRS and CDR2 is YFSETQ. The CDR3 bases are TGCGCCAGCAGCATCCAAGAGACCCAGTACTTC. Protein product: CASSIQETQYF.

The chain links TRBV20-1 to TRBJ2-2; 10 nucleotides line up with TRBD2. This CDR3 contains 18 residues. The V gene's germline CDR1 is DFQATT and CDR2 SNEGSKA (reference sequence). J gave up 0 bases and V 0 bases, and 7 bases lay outside the gene matches. CDR3 bases: TGCAGTGCTAGAGATGTACCAGCGGGGGGGCCGAACACCGGGGAGCTGTTTTTT. It yields the protein CSARDVPAGGPNTGELFF.

This clonotype appeared many times. This sequence joins TRBV20-1 and TRBJ2-1; D is perhaps TRBD1 (6 bases). Trimming stripped 4 bases from V and 0 bases from J, with 7 bases between. Germline lookup yields CDR1 DFQATT and CDR2 SNEGSKA (reference sequence). The CDR3 spans 13 residues. The CDR3, as DNA: TGCAGTGCTAAGGGGGTCTCCTACAATGAGCAGTTCTTC. Translating gives CSAKGVSYNEQFF.

The chain uses TRBV5-1 and TRBJ1-2; 8 nucleotides agree with TRBD1. In germline, CDR1 is SGHRS, CDR2 YFSETQ. The CDR3 length is 13 residues. V shed 3 bases, J shed 3 bases, and the junction held 1 base outside the gene matches. CDR3 coding DNA: TGCGCCAGCAGCTCGGACAGGGACTATGGCTACACCTTC. This gives the protein CASSSDRDYGYTF.

This clonotype was observed many times. The rearrangement links TRBV2 to TRBJ1-5, with a tentative D call TRBD1 (5 bases). Germline V gene sequence: CDR1 SNHLY, CDR2 FYNNEI. Trimming took off 4 bases at V and 2 bases at J, with 12 bases between the two ends. The CDR3 runs to 15 residues. CDR3 in DNA: TGTGCCAGCAGTGGCCAGGGTGGTGGCAATCAGCCCCAGCATTTT. This gives the protein CASSGQGGGNQPQHF.

This clonotype was counted many times. The V and J genes are TRBV6-6 and TRBJ1-5; 10 bases are shared with TRBD1. Trimming took 5 bases from V and 5 from J; bases not matched to a gene: 0. The CDR3 is 13 residues long. Per the germline V gene, CDR1 is MNHNY and CDR2 is SVGAGI (reference sequence). CDR3 bases: TGTGCCAGCAGTGACAGGGGGCATCAGCCCCAGCATTTT. Translation: CASSDRGHQPQHF.

This clonotype has a count of ten or more. The chain carries TRBV7-9 and TRBJ2-4; 7 bases are shared with TRBD1. The junction had 16 bases not matched to a gene; V was cut back by 3 bases and J by 8 bases. CDR1 and CDR2 from the germline V gene are SEHNR and FQNEAQ (reference sequence). This CDR3 is 17 amino acids long. This chain's CDR3 is CASSLGYRGQGGDIQYF. Here the CDR3 DNA reads TGTGCCAGCAGCTTGGGCTACAGGGGCCAAGGTGGCGACATTCAGTACTTC.

This clonotype showed up many times. The V gene is TRBV3-1, the J gene TRBJ1-2; TRBD1 matches 7 bases. In germline, CDR1 is LGHDT, CDR2 YNNKEL (reference sequence). The CDR3 covers 17 residues. V shed 3 bases and J 5 bases; nucleotides not matched to a gene: 15. This CDR3 reads CASSQGQTFPLYYGYTF. The CDR3 DNA reads TGTGCCAGCAGCCAGGGACAGACTTTCCCTCTCTATTATGGCTACACCTTC.

This clonotype was detected many times. Its ends do not fully match the called genes, so a read error is possible. The chain is built from TRBV28 and TRBJ1-1; 9 bases match TRBD1. Germline V gives CDR1 MDHEN, CDR2 SYDVKM. The CDR3 spans 15 residues. This chain's CDR3 is CASSSGDRVNTEVFF. The CDR3 DNA reads as TGTGCCAGCAGTTCCGGGGACAGGGTGAACACTGAAGTTTTCTTT.